This TCR beta chain appears in the sequencing data of a study of T cell responses to AZD1222 COVID-19 vaccine. About this clone itself: Its cognate antigen is unknown.

Libraries were prepared by immunoSEQ multiplex PCR; TCRdb keeps only in-frame clonotypes and omits some of them. Among 100,000 or so clones listed, approximately 87% were seen once. Study outcomes and limitations: White British people made up most donors, females outnumbered males, and clonal diversity was possibly underestimated. Repertoire collection took place solely once the T cell response had peaked. Elevations in Spike-specific TCR breadth and depth followed administration of two AZD1222 doses.

Second doses were pooled across both intervals (about 4 or about 12 weeks). The source is an adult who received the AZD1222 COVID-19 vaccine. The sample consisted of peripheral blood, taken 28 days after the second AZD1222 dose.

The CDR3 region has the DNA TGTGCCAGCACTAAGACTGAGTACAATGAGCAGTTCTTC. Its translation is CASTKTEYNEQFF. The V and J genes are TRBV12-3 or TRBV12-4 and TRBJ2-1; D gene unclear. V was cut by 7 bases and J by 4 bases, with 11 bases left in between. The CDR3 has 13 amino acids.